The sequence of this TCR beta chain was determined in a study of cytomegalovirus exposure and HLA in healthy donors. Points from the study as a whole: Subsequent analysis revealed that first-cohort TCR clusters tended to co-occur in the 120 or so validation repertoires.

To note about this clone: As yet, its antigen is unknown.

Profiled with immunoSEQ multiplex PCR; TCRdb holds only in-frame clones, not every one. The sample shows tens of thousands of clones, around 89% of them seen only once. Germline assignment: CDR1 ENHRY and CDR2 SYGVKD. CDR3 size: 14 residues. The V gene lost 4 bases and the J gene lost 4 bases, with 11 bases spanning the gap. Sequenced: PBMCs. The rearrangement joins TRBV10-3 to TRBJ2-1; possible D gene TRBD1, 6 bases. This clonotype originated in a young woman in good health and CMV-seronegative. The CDR3 loop reads CAISVEDSYNEQFF. In DNA form, the CDR3 reads TGTGCCATCAGTGTGGAGGACAGTTACAATGAGCAGTTCTTC.